The table lists the clone carrying this T cell receptor beta chain with many counts. The antigen is undetermined. The ends lost 5 bases at V and 6 bases at J; junction bases unmatched: 5. Germline V lookup: CDR1 SGHVS, CDR2 FNYEAQ. CDR3 length: 14 amino acids. TCRdb re-derived calls from the reads in MiXCR, one entry per CDR3 protein. The profile shows about 890,000 distinct CDR3 sequences, approximately 30% of them singletons. The sample originates from a study of T cell repertoires in cytomegalovirus infection. As for the study in general: As its CMV epitopes, the study selected recently identified HLA-C-restricted and well-studied HLA-B-restricted targets. Both a matching HLA type and CMV infection were indicated by public TCR beta signatures. Regarding the study as a whole: CMV-specific TCR beta clonotypes restricted by HLA-C dominated the ex vivo response. Carriers of CMV plus the relevant HLA were identified by cumulative public TCR beta family frequency.

The V gene is TRBV7-6, the J gene TRBJ1-5; TRBD1 agrees at 9 bases. The TCR was taken from a human donor in good health (CMV status not recorded). Some clones in this sample may be carry-over from other donors' samples. Material: cultured CD8+ T cells from PBMCs, obtained from culture after CMV antigen stimulation. CDR3 residues: CASSPTGGFQPQHF. The CDR3 DNA sequence: TGTGCCAGCAGCCCCACAGGGGGCTTTCAGCCCCAGCATTTT.